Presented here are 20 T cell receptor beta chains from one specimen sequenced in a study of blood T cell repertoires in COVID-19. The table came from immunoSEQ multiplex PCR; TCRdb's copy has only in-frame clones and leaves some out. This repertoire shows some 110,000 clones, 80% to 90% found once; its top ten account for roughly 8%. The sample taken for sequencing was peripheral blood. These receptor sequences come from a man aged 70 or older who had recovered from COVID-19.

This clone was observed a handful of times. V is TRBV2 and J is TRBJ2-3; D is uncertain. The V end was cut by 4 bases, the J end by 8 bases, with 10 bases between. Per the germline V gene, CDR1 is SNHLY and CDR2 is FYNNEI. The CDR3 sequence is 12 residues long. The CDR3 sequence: CASSGGSGTQYF. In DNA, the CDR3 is TGTGCCAGCAGTGGTGGTTCCGGTACGCAGTATTTT.

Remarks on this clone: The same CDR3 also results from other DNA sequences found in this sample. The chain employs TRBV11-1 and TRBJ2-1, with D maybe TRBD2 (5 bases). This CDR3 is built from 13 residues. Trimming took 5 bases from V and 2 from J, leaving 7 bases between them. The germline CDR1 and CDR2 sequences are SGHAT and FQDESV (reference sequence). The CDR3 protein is CASSPGTYNEQFF. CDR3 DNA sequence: TGTGCCAGCAGCCCGGGGACCTACAATGAGCAGTTCTTC. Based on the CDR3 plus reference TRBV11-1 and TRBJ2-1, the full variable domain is EAEVAQSPRYKITEKSQAVAFWCDPISGHATLYWYRQILGQGPELLVQFQDESVVDDSQLPKDRFSAERLKGVDSTLKIQPAELGDSAMYLCASSPGTYNEQFFGPGTRLTVL.

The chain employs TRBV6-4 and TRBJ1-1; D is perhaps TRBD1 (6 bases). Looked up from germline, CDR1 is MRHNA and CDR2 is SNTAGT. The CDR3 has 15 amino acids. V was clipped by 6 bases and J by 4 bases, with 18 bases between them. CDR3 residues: CASRTDPGALTEAFF. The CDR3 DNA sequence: TGTGCCAGCAGGACAGATCCAGGGGCGCTCACTGAAGCTTTCTTT.

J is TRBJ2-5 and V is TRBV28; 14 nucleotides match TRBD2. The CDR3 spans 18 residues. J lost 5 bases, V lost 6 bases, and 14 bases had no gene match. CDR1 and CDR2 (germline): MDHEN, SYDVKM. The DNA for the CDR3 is TGTGCCAGCAGCTTAGGACTAGCGGGAGGACTCCTGTTGGAGACCCAGTACTTC. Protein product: CASSLGLAGGLLLETQYF.

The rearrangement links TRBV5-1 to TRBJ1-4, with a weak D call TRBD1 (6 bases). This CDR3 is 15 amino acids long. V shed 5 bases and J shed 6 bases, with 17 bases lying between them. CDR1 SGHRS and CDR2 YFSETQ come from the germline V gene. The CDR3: CASRRGGVIDEKLFF. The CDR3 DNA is TGCGCCAGCAGAAGAGGGGGGGTTATAGATGAAAAACTGTTTTTT.

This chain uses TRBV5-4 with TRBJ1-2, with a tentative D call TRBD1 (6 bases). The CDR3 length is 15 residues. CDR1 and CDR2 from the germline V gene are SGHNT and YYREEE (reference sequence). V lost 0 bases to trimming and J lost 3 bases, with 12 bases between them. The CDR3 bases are TGTGCCAGCAGCTTGGTGGCGGGGGCCCACTATGGCTACACCTTC. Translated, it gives CASSLVAGAHYGYTF. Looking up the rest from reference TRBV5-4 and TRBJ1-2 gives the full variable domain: ETGVTQSPTHLIKTRGQQVTLRCSSQSGHNTVSWYQQALGQGPQFIFQYYREEENGRGNFPPRFSGLQFPNYSSELNVNALELDDSALYLCASSLVAGAHYGYTFGSGTRLTVV.

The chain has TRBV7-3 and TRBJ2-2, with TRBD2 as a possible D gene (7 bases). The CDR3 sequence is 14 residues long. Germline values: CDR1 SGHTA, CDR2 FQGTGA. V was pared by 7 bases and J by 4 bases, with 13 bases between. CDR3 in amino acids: CASTRGAATGELFF. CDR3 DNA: TGTGCCAGCACCCGGGGGGCTGCCACCGGGGAGCTGTTTTTT.

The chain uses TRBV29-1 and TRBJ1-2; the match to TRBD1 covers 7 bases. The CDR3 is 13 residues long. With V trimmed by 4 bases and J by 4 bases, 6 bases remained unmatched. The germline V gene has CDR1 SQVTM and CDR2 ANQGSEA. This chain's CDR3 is CSVVGDSTYGYTF. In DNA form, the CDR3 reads TGCAGCGTTGTGGGGGACAGTACCTATGGCTACACCTTC.

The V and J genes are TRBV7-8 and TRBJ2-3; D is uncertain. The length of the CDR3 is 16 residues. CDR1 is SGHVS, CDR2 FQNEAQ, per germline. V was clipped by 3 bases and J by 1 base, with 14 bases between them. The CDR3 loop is CASSLPGVPGTDTQYF. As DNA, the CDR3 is TGTGCCAGCAGCTTGCCGGGTGTCCCGGGCACAGATACGCAGTATTTT.

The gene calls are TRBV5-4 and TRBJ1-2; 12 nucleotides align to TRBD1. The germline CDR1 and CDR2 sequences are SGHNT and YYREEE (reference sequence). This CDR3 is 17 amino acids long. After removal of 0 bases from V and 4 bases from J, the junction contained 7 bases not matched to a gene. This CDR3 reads CASSLGGQGASSYGYTF. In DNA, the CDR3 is TGTGCCAGCAGCTTGGGGGGACAGGGGGCGTCCTCCTATGGCTACACCTTC.

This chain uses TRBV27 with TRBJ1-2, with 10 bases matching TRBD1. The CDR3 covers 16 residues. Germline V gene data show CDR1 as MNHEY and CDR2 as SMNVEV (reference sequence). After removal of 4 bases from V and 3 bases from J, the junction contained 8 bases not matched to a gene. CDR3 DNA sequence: TGTGCCAGCAGTTCCTCCCCGACAGGGGGCTACTATGGCTACACCTTC. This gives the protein CASSSSPTGGYYGYTF.

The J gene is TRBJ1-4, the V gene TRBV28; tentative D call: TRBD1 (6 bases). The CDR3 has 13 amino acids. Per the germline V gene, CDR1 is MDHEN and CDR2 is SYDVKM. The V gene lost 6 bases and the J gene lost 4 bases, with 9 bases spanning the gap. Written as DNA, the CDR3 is TGTGCCAGCAGGGGGACAATTAATGAAAAACTGTTTTTT. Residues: CASRGTINEKLFF.

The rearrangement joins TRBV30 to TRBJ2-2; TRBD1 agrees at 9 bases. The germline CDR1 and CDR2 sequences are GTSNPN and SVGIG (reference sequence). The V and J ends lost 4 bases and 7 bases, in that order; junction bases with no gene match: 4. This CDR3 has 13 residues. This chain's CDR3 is CAWMTGGGGELFF. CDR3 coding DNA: TGTGCCTGGATGACAGGGGGGGGCGGGGAGCTGTTTTTT.

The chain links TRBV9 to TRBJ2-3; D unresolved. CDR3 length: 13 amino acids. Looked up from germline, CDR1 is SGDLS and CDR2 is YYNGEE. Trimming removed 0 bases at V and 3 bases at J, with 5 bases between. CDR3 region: CASSVVETDTQYF. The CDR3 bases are TGTGCCAGCAGCGTAGTAGAGACAGATACGCAGTATTTT.

CDR3 region: CASSGQGINEQYF. CDR3 bases: TGTGCCAGCAGCGGACAGGGAATAAACGAGCAGTACTTC. This chain connects TRBV11-3 to TRBJ2-7; TRBD1 matches 8 bases. The CDR3 has 13 amino acids. Germline-derived CDR1 and CDR2 are SGHNT and YENEEA. V shed 5 bases, J shed 5 bases, and the junction held 5 bases outside the gene matches.

CDR3 coding DNA: TGTGCCAGCAGCCTTAGACAGCGTAGTGGCTACACCTTC. Translating gives CASSLRQRSGYTF. The V gene is TRBV11-2, the J gene TRBJ1-2, with D perhaps matching TRBD1 (5 bases). The CDR3 is made up of 13 amino acids. Germline assignment: CDR1 SGHAT and CDR2 FQNNGV. The V end lost 5 bases, the J end lost 7 bases, and 14 bases lay between the germline ends.

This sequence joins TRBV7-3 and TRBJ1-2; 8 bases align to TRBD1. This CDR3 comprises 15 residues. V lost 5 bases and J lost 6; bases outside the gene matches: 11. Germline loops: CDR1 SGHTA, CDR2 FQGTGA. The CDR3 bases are TGTGCCAGCAGCACTCCGGGACAGGACCGAAATGGCTACACCTTC. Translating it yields CASSTPGQDRNGYTF.

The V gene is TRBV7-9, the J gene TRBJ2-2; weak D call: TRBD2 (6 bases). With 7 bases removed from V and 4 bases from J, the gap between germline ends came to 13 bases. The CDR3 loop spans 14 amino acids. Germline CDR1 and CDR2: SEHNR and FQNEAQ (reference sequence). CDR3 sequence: CASKMEGGTGELFF. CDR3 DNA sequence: TGTGCCAGCAAAATGGAGGGAGGCACCGGGGAGCTGTTTTTT.

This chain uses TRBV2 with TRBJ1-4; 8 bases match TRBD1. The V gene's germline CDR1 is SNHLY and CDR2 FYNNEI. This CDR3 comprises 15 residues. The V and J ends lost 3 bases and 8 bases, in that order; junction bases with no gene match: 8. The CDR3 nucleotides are TGTGCCAGCAGTGAGTTAACAGGGGGTCCAGAAAAACTGTTTTTT. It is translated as CASSELTGGPEKLFF.

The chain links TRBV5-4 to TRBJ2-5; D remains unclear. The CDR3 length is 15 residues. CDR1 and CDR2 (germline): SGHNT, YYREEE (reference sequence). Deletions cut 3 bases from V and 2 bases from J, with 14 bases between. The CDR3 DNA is TGTGCCAGCAGCTCCTTTACATCGTATCAAGAGACCCAGTACTTC. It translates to CASSSFTSYQETQYF.